The 2 T cell receptor beta chains in this list originate from one sample, sequenced in a study of blood T cell repertoires in COVID-19. TCRdb's copy holds only in-frame clones and misses some; the assay was immunoSEQ multiplex PCR. The sample lists approximately 300,000 clones; around 85% were seen once. Sequencing used PBMCs or T cells enriched from blood (not recorded which). These receptors were collected from a woman in her 30s who had been exposed to COVID-19.

The chain combines TRBV2 with TRBJ2-1; D may be TRBD2 (6 bases). The V end lost 0 bases, the J end lost 5 bases, and 20 bases lay between the germline ends. Germline values: CDR1 SNHLY, CDR2 FYNNEI. The CDR3 runs 18 residues. DNA of the CDR3: TGTGCCAGCAGTGAAGCGTTGGGCCTAGTCGGAGGGGACAATGAGCAGTTCTTC. Translated, it gives CASSEALGLVGGDNEQFF.

The V call is TRBV7-9, the J call TRBJ2-7; D is unresolved. The CDR3 extends over 13 amino acids. The germline CDR1 and CDR2 sequences are SEHNR and FQNEAQ (reference sequence). The V end was cut by 5 bases, the J end by 3 bases, with 11 bases between. CDR3 protein: CASSTPESYEQYF. CDR3 DNA sequence: TGTGCCAGCAGCACCCCCGAGAGCTACGAGCAGTACTTC.